This is a list of T cell receptor beta chains from one sample in a study of blood T cell repertoires in COVID-19. Produced via immunoSEQ multiplex PCR; TCRdb's table is partial and in-frame only. The data show 30,000 or so clones, 68% seen once. The specimen sequenced was peripheral blood. The source of these receptors is a human donor in a cohort sampled during active COVID-19. Each CDR3 is given with its conserved first and last residue. A D gene is named only where the DNA matches it firmly. Clone size is stated in some rows and not others, as once, few, many or a class when expanded.

TRBD2	TRBJ2-7	.	TRBV9	CASSVGVAGDQYF	TGTGCCAGCAGCGTAGGAGTAGCGGGAGACCAGTACTTC
TRBD1	TRBJ1-5	few	TRBV18	CASSLDRGNQPQHF	TGTGCCAGCTCACTGGACAGGGGCAATCAGCCCCAGCATTTT
TRBD1	TRBJ1-5	few	TRBV9	CASSWGQGDQPQHF	TGTGCCAGCAGCTGGGGACAGGGGGATCAGCCCCAGCATTTT
.	TRBJ2-1	few	TRBV27	CASSSEPPFYEQFF	TGTGCCAGCAGTTCTGAGCCTCCGTTCTATGAGCAGTTCTTC
.	TRBJ1-1	.	TRBV3-1/TRBV3-2	CASSLQGDTEAFF	TGTGCCAGCAGTCTACAGGGAGACACTGAAGCTTTCTTT
TRBD2	TRBJ2-1	few	TRBV7-3	CASAAGAYNEQFF	TGTGCCAGCGCCGCGGGAGCGTACAATGAGCAGTTCTTC
TRBD2	TRBJ2-7	.	TRBV6-5	CASNTRSGRPSQQYF	TGTGCCAGCAACACGCGAAGCGGGAGGCCCTCCCAGCAGTACTTC
TRBD1	TRBJ1-5	once	TRBV29-1	CSVVGQGAGQPQHF	TGCAGCGTTGTGGGTCAGGGGGCGGGTCAGCCCCAGCATTTT
TRBD1	TRBJ1-2	.	TRBV6-1	CASSDIRRTGYGYTF	TGTGCCAGCAGTGACATTCGGAGGACAGGCTATGGCTACACCTTC
.	TRBJ2-5	.	TRBV7-2	CASSLAGSGTQETQYF	TGTGCCAGCAGCTTAGCGGGTAGCGGAACCCAAGAGACCCAGTACTTC
.	TRBJ2-7	.	TRBV28	CASSLLLMSQFYEQYF	TGTGCCAGCAGTTTACTATTGATGTCTCAATTCTACGAGCAGTACTTC